Below, 14 T cell receptor beta chains from the same sample are listed, as sequenced in a study of blood T cells in healthy people across ages. Through a sample-barcoded 5' primer and a J-beta primer mix, a second PCR was run for roughly 6 to 12 cycles. TCRdb fed the 5' RACE reads into MiXCR, producing one record per CDR3 protein. The sample carries just under 900,000 distinct CDR3 sequences, around 26% recorded once. Sequencing was carried out using blood. The receptors were sampled from a woman over 75 in good health.

In its sample, this clonotype was seen many times. The V and J genes are TRBV3-1 and TRBJ1-2; 7 positions agree with TRBD1. From germline, CDR1 is LGHDT and CDR2 YNNKEL (reference sequence). The CDR3 runs 15 residues. V shed 3 bases and J 2 bases; nucleotides not matched to a gene: 6. The CDR3 here is CASSHRQGMNYGYTF. CDR3 bases: TGTGCCAGCAGCCACCGACAGGGCATGAACTATGGCTACACCTTC.

The genes are TRBV10-3 and TRBJ2-2; 8 nucleotides line up with TRBD1. After removal of 4 bases from V and 5 bases from J, the junction contained 9 bases not matched to a gene. The CDR3 has 16 residues. CDR1 and CDR2 (germline): ENHRY, SYGVKD. The CDR3: CAISGSPDRVTGELFF. CDR3 sequence (DNA): TGTGCCATCAGTGGTAGCCCGGACAGGGTGACCGGGGAGCTGTTTTTT.

The chain couples TRBV30 to TRBJ2-2; D is possibly TRBD1 (5 bases). The CDR3 length is 15 residues. V lost 2 bases to trimming and J lost 3 bases, with 13 bases between them. Germline V lookup: CDR1 GTSNPN, CDR2 SVGIG (reference sequence). The CDR3 DNA reads as TGTGCCTGGAGTAAGGGCAGGGCAGACACCGGGGAGCTGTTTTTT. Translation gives CAWSKGRADTGELFF.

This clonotype was recorded a few times. This chain uses TRBV29-1 with TRBJ1-1; TRBD1 might be the D (6 bases). Between the trimmed V and J ends, which lost 5 bases and 5 bases, there was a span of 15 bases. The germline V gene has CDR1 SQVTM and CDR2 ANQGSEA. The CDR3 runs 13 residues. In DNA form, the CDR3 reads TGCAGCGTTTTGTGGGGGCAGACGACTGAAGCTTTCTTT. Its translation: CSVLWGQTTEAFF.

Remarks on this clonotype: Relative to the germline gene, one junction end is altered; a read error may explain this. V gene TRBV9 combines with J gene TRBJ2-5, with 15 bases aligning to TRBD2. There are 18 residues in the CDR3. Germline loops: CDR1 SGDLS, CDR2 YYNGEE. The CDR3 loop is CVSSTGTSGGRGQETQYF. For the CDR3, the DNA is TGTGTCAGCAGCACAGGGACTAGCGGGGGGCGCGGCCAAGAGACCCAGTACTTC.

The table lists this clonotype with many counts. The chain links TRBV4-1 to TRBJ2-7, with a weak D call TRBD2 (5 bases). Between the trimmed V and J ends, which lost 1 base and 4 bases, there was a span of 14 bases. Germline values: CDR1 MGHRA, CDR2 YSYEKL. CDR3 length: 15 amino acids. This CDR3 reads CASSQGAGNWYEQYF. CDR3 in DNA: TGCGCCAGCAGCCAAGGGGCCGGGAATTGGTACGAGCAGTACTTC.

About this clonotype itself: The junction differs from germline at one of its ends, possibly a read error. The chain is built from TRBV6-1 and TRBJ1-2; 9 nucleotides agree with TRBD1. Germline CDR1 is MNHNS and CDR2 is SASEGT. This CDR3 comprises 14 residues. The CDR3: CASSRDRGVHGYTF. For the CDR3, the DNA is TGTGCCAGCAGTCGCGACAGGGGGGTTCATGGTTACACCTTC.

This clonotype has a single count. The J gene is TRBJ2-7, the V gene TRBV20-1, with 10 bases that match TRBD2. The germline V gene encodes CDR1 DFQATT and CDR2 SNEGSKA (reference sequence). J lost 0 bases, V lost 5 bases, and 1 base had no gene match. The CDR3 length is 13 residues. This CDR3 reads CSAGLADSYEQYF. The CDR3 DNA reads TGCAGTGCTGGACTAGCGGACTCCTACGAGCAGTACTTC.

A note on this clonotype: A clone one base away is much larger, so this may be a read error. The rearrangement joins TRBV7-9 to TRBJ2-7, with D uncertain. The assigned J gene may be wrong: the sequence end matches TRBJ2-5 better. The CDR3 sequence is 15 residues long. Germline lookup yields CDR1 SEHNR and CDR2 FQNEAQ (reference sequence). CDR3 nucleotide sequence: TGTGCCAGCAGCCTAATGGGTAGCATCCATGAGACCCAGTACTTC. Translating gives CASSLMGSIHETQYF.

The rearrangement joins TRBV6-1 to TRBJ1-3; D is perhaps TRBD1 (6 bases). This CDR3 has 15 amino acids. Germline V gives CDR1 MNHNS, CDR2 SASEGT. Trimming took off 6 bases at V and 0 bases at J, with 12 bases between the two ends. CDR3 sequence reads: CASRQTGISGNTIYF. CDR3 nucleotide sequence: TGTGCCAGCAGGCAAACAGGGATCTCTGGAAACACCATATATTTT.

This chain uses TRBV6-6 with TRBJ2-3, with D possibly matching TRBD2 (7 bases). V lost 6 bases and J 3 bases, leaving 19 bases between the germline ends. In germline, CDR1 is MNHNY, CDR2 SVGAGI (reference sequence). The CDR3 contains 16 residues. The CDR3 nucleotides are TGTGCCAGCAGCTTCGGACTAGTGGGGGCTACAGATACGCAGTATTTT. Its protein product is CASSFGLVGATDTQYF.

V and J are TRBV7-2 and TRBJ1-5; D remains unclear. CDR3 length: 14 amino acids. Germline CDR1 is SGHTA and CDR2 is FQGNSA. Trimming cost V 0 bases and J 7 bases, with 10 bases left between them. The DNA for the CDR3 is TGTGCCAGCAGCTTAGCTAGAGCCCCCCAGCCCCAGCATTTT. It specifies CASSLARAPQPQHF. Using reference TRBV7-2 and TRBJ1-5 for the parts outside the CDR3, the full variable domain is GAGVSQSPSNKVTEKGKDVELRCDPISGHTALYWYRQSLGQGLEFLIYFQGNSAPDKSGLPSDRFSAERTGGSVSTLTIQRTQQEDSAVYLCASSLARAPQPQHFGDGTRLSIL.

Details on this clonotype: A much larger clone differs from this one at a single base, so this may be a read error. The chain combines TRBV7-2 with TRBJ2-1, with 7 bases matching TRBD2. There are 15 residues in the CDR3. Germline-derived CDR1 and CDR2 are SGHTA and FQGNSA. In nucleotides, the CDR3 is TGTGCCGGCAGCTTAAGCGGGAACTCCTACAATGAGCAGTTCTTC. Translation gives CAGSLSGNSYNEQFF.

Notes on this clonotype: One base away lies a much larger clone, so this may be a sequencing read error. The gene calls are TRBV12-3 or TRBV12-4 and TRBJ2-1; maybe TRBD1 (6 bases). This CDR3 spans 15 amino acids. CDR3: CASTPGQRTTNEQVF. For the CDR3, the DNA is TGTGCCAGCACCCCAGGACAGCGAACAACCAATGAGCAGGTCTTC.